Detailed here is one T cell receptor (beta chain). Germline V gives CDR1 SGHTA, CDR2 FQGTGA. V lost 5 bases and J lost 7; bases outside the gene matches: 21. CDR3 length equals 19 residues. Assay used: immunoSEQ multiplex PCR; TCRdb lists only in-frame clones, some missing. The data show roughly 100,000 clones, with around 89% seen just once and under 8% held by the top ten. The data are from a study of PD-1 blockade in classical Hodgkin lymphoma. Every patient relapsed after autologous stem cell transplantation, and brentuximab vedotin exposure varied. Material: peripheral blood mononuclear cells (PBMCs), obtained before the second cycle of nivolumab. The chain is built from TRBV7-3 and TRBJ2-1; 9 bases are a match to TRBD2. The receptor was isolated from a human donor with classical Hodgkin lymphoma. In DNA form, the CDR3 reads TGTGCCAGCAGCCAACCAAAGAGGTTGTCTAGCGGGGCAGGTAATGAGCAGTTCTTC. This gives the protein CASSQPKRLSSGAGNEQFF.